The entry that follows covers one T cell receptor (beta chain) sequence. Its specificity is unknown. Production of TCR beta cDNA relied on 5'RACE template switching with UMIs. After re-calling the 5' RACE reads, TCRdb lists one entry per CDR3 protein, DNA absent. The sample table sets out around 260,000 distinct CDR3 sequences. These data belong to a study of T cells expressing NK-cell markers. Study in general: Sequencing of TCR beta repertoires drew on sorted CD3+CD56+NKG2C+, CD3+CD56+NKG2C- and CD3+CD56-NKG2C+ T cells. Study findings and constraints: Dominant NKG2C+ clonotype frequencies of roughly 1.0-7.5% of CD8+ T cells were measured in about six donors. Unclear, still, was the HCMV specificity of the expanded NKG2C+ T cell clones.

Germline V gene sequence: CDR1 SQVTM, CDR2 ANQGSEA. There are 13 residues in the CDR3. V and J are TRBV29-1 and TRBJ1-2. The sequenced material came from blood T cells: a sorted CD56 or NKG2C T cell subset, CD4+ or CD8+ T cells, or bulk PBMC T cells (not recorded which). The source of this sequence is a woman aged 18 to 69 in good health. The CDR3 sequence is CSVDENRVYGYTF.